This T cell receptor beta chain was captured by sequencing in a study of shared clonotypes between healthy human individuals. About the research overall: Every donor yielded three CD4 naive, three CD4 memory, two CD8 naive and one CD8 memory plate.

Repertoires were generated with immunoSEQ multiplex PCR, while TCRdb's copy carries only in-frame clones and drops some. The sample yields over a million clones, more than 95% seen once. Donors were healthy HIV-negative adults without recent acute infections or vaccinations. The germline V gene encodes CDR1 SGHRS and CDR2 YFSETQ. V was shortened by 4 bases and J by 2 bases, with 6 bases between the two germline ends. The CDR3 runs to 12 residues. The sample comprised naive CD4+ T cells sorted from blood. Subset of the sample: CD45RA+ positively selected. This rearrangement joins TRBV5-1 to TRBJ2-5; D gene unclear. The receptor comes from a man younger than 40 in good health. This chain's CDR3 is CASSHRQETQYF. CDR3 nucleotide sequence: TGCGCCAGCAGCCATCGGCAAGAGACCCAGTACTTC.